The 14 T cell receptor beta chains below all came from one sample that was sequenced in a study of blood T cell repertoires in COVID-19 (dated by TCRdb to the early 2020s). The library was obtained by the immunoSEQ multiplex PCR assay. This is the immuneACCESS table as TCRdb keeps it, with only in-frame sequences that have V and J called. A part of the clones is gone; compared with another copy, unresolved V genes explain less than half, and the rest is unexplained. In all, the sample holds hundreds of thousands of clones, and about nine tenths of those were seen once. Of the sample, 2.5% to 3.5% is held by the ten largest clones. Material: PBMCs or T cells enriched from blood (not recorded which). Receptors were obtained from a woman in her fifties or sixties in a cohort exposed to, infected with or recovered from COVID-19 (not recorded which).

This chain connects TRBV18 to TRBJ1-1, with 7 nucleotides matching TRBD1. The junction had 6 bases not matched to a gene; V was cut back by 4 bases and J by 7 bases. The CDR3 is 13 residues long. Per the germline V gene, CDR1 is KGHSH and CDR2 is LQKENI. CDR3 DNA sequence: TGTGCCAGCTCACGAACCCGGGACAGTGAAGCTTTCTTT. The encoded protein is CASSRTRDSEAFF.

Regarding this clone: This sample also contains other DNA sequences that code for the same CDR3. This chain joins TRBV11-3 and TRBJ2-7; TRBD1 agrees at 9 bases. Germline CDR1 and CDR2: SGHNT and YENEEA. The CDR3 has 13 residues. V lost 4 bases to trimming and J lost 4 bases; unmatched junction nucleotides: 2. The CDR3 region is CASSSGQGYEQYF. In DNA form, the CDR3 reads TGTGCCAGCAGCTCCGGACAGGGGTACGAGCAGTACTTC.

The V gene is TRBV21-1, the J gene TRBJ2-1; the listed D gene, TRBD2, was not tested against the DNA. TRBV21-1 is a known pseudogene. This CDR3 has 16 amino acids. The CDR3, as DNA: TGTGCCAGCAGCAAAGGGCATCGGGTCTCCTACAATGAGCAGTTCTTC. It codes for CASSKGHRVSYNEQFF.

J is TRBJ1-3 and V is TRBV30, with D hard to call. Trimming removed 8 bases at V and 6 bases at J, with 17 bases between. Germline-derived CDR1 and CDR2 are GTSNPN and SVGIG (reference sequence). CDR3 length: 13 residues. The CDR3 DNA follows: TGTGCCATGACGGACTCCTTCAAAAACACCATATATTTT. Amino acid sequence: CAMTDSFKNTIYF.

J is TRBJ2-7 and V is TRBV10-2; 7 bases are shared with TRBD1. The trim removed 6 bases at V and 6 bases at J, leaving 11 bases unmatched. Germline V gene lookup returns CDR1 WSHSY and CDR2 SAAADI. The CDR3 covers 14 residues. The CDR3 loop is CASRTQGRSSEQYF. CDR3 in DNA: TGCGCCAGCAGAACACAGGGGCGGTCCAGCGAGCAGTACTTC.

The chain combines TRBV29-1 with TRBJ1-4, with D perhaps matching TRBD1 (6 bases). The CDR3 is 11 amino acids. The germline V gene encodes CDR1 SQVTM and CDR2 ANQGSEA. Trimming pared 6 bases from V and 8 bases from J, leaving 10 bases between. CDR3 region: CSVARGEKLFF. The CDR3 region has the DNA TGCAGCGTGGCAAGGGGGGAAAAACTGTTTTTT.

CDR3 coding DNA: TGTGCCTGGACCCGGGGACAGGGGAATTTCAATGAGCAGTTCTTC. Translating it yields CAWTRGQGNFNEQFF. V is TRBV30 and J is TRBJ2-1; 10 nucleotides line up with TRBD1. Germline lookup yields CDR1 GTSNPN and CDR2 SVGIG (reference sequence). J lost 6 bases, V lost 4 bases, and 9 bases had no gene match. This CDR3 contains 15 residues.

J is TRBJ1-6 and V is TRBV3-1 (or the pseudogene TRBV3-2); the D is unclear. The CDR3 is 12 amino acids. Germline CDR1 reads LGHDT; CDR2 reads YNNKEL (reference sequence). V lost 0 bases, J lost 10 bases, and 4 bases lay in between. In nucleotides, the CDR3 is TGTGCCAGCAGCCAAGAAACATCACCCCTCCACTTT. This codes for CASSQETSPLHF.

The rearrangement links TRBV7-9 to TRBJ1-2, with D hard to call. The CDR3 has 13 residues. CDR1 is SEHNR and CDR2 is FQNEAQ in the germline V gene (reference sequence). Trimming removed 3 bases at V and 4 bases at J, with 9 bases between. CDR3 protein: CASSFSPSYGYTF. As DNA, the CDR3 is TGTGCCAGCAGCTTTAGTCCAAGCTATGGCTACACCTTC. The full variable domain, completed using reference TRBV7-9 and TRBJ1-2, is DTGVSQNPRHKITKRGQNVTFRCDPISEHNRLYWYRQTLGQGPEFLTYFQNEAQLEKSRLLSDRFSAERPKGSFSTLEIQRTEQGDSAMYLCASSFSPSYGYTFGSGTRLTVV.

The chain combines TRBV19 with TRBJ1-6; perhaps TRBD1 as D (5 bases). V was shortened by 8 bases and J by 8 bases, with 16 bases between the two germline ends. The CDR3 extends over 14 amino acids. Per the germline V gene, CDR1 is LNHDA and CDR2 is SQIVND (reference sequence). The chain's CDR3 is CASRGSWGDSPLHF. CDR3 DNA sequence: TGTGCCAGTCGCGGATCCTGGGGGGATTCACCCCTCCACTTT.

This sequence joins TRBV5-1 and TRBJ2-7, with D uncertain. V was clipped by 0 bases and J by 4 bases, with 5 bases between them. CDR3 length: 12 amino acids. Germline lookup yields CDR1 SGHRS and CDR2 YFSETQ. The DNA of the CDR3 is TGCGCCAGCAGCTTGGACCTATACGAGCAGTACTTC. Amino acid sequence: CASSLDLYEQYF.

CDR3 nucleotides: TGTGCCAGCAGCTTCGACAGATACTATGGCTACACCTTC. Translation gives CASSFDRYYGYTF. V and J are TRBV7-9 and TRBJ1-2; the D gene is possibly TRBD1 (5 bases). Looked up from germline, CDR1 is SEHNR and CDR2 is FQNEAQ (reference sequence). CDR3 length: 13 amino acids. V dropped 3 bases and J dropped 3 bases, with 8 bases sitting between them.

The rearrangement links TRBV7-2 to TRBJ2-3, with a tentative D call TRBD1 (5 bases). This CDR3 region has 17 residues. Trimming stripped 6 bases from V and 0 bases from J, with 19 bases between. Germline CDR1 SGHTA, CDR2 FQGNSA. The CDR3 sequence: CASSFQGGDTSTDTQYF. The CDR3 bases are TGTGCCAGCAGTTTCCAGGGTGGGGATACGAGCACAGATACGCAGTATTTT. Combining the CDR3 with reference TRBV7-2 and TRBJ2-3 gives the whole variable domain GAGVSQSPSNKVTEKGKDVELRCDPISGHTALYWYRQSLGQGLEFLIYFQGNSAPDKSGLPSDRFSAERTGGSVSTLTIQRTQQEDSAVYLCASSFQGGDTSTDTQYFGPGTRLTVL.

The chain employs TRBV5-6 and TRBJ1-2; no definite D call. V lost 0 bases and J 3 bases, leaving 6 bases between the germline ends. This CDR3 region has 13 residues. CDR1 is SGHDT, CDR2 YYEEEE, per germline. CDR3 coding DNA: TGTGCCAGCAGCTTGGCGCAGGACTATGGCTACACCTTC. This encodes CASSLAQDYGYTF.